This TCR beta chain appears in the sequencing data of a study of T cells in localized non-small cell lung cancer. Findings and limits, study-wide: Uninvolved nearby lung showed the greatest T cell clonality, exceeding that found in tumor.

The CDR3 extends over 15 amino acids. CDR1 and CDR2 from the germline V gene are MDHEN and SYDVKM. V was pared by 2 bases and J by 0 bases, with 9 bases between. Turning to this clone: Its antigen is undetermined.

The protocol was immunoSEQ multiplex PCR, while the TCRdb copy is restricted to in-frame clones and leaves out a portion. Of approximately 35,000 clones in the sample, about nine tenths were seen once. This TCR was recovered from a female donor at least 60 years old with stage I lung adenocarcinoma. Material: peripheral blood, obtained before any cancer treatment. V and J are TRBV28 and TRBJ2-3, with D possibly matching TRBD2 (5 bases). The CDR3 protein is CASSLAGLSTDTQYF. The CDR3 DNA reads TGTGCCAGCAGTTTAGCGGGCCTTAGCACAGATACGCAGTATTTT.